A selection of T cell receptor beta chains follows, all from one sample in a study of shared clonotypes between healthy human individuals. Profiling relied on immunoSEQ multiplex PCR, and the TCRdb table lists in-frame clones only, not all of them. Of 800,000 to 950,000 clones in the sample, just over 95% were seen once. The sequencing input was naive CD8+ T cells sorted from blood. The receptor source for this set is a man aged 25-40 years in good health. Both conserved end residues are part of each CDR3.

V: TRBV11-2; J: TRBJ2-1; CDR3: CASRGLAGGISSYNEQFF
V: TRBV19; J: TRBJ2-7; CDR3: CASSFSPTGSYEQYF
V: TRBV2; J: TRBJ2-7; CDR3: CASSEARGMDREQYF
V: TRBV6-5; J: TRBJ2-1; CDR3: CASSYSLVRNNEQFF
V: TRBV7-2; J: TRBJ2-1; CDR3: CASSLGTGPYNEQFF
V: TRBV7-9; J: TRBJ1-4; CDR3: CASSLANQDELFF
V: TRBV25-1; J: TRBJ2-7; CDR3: CASTSGRAIPPYEQYF
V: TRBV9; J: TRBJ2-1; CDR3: CASSVSGRDYNEQFF
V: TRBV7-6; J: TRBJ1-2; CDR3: CASSWAGGRGLVNYGYTF
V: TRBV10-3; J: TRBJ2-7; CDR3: CAISAGETYEQYF
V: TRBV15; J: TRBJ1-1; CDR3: CATSRATGVTEAFF
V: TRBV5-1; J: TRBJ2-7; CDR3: CASSMGLAGGQGYEQYF
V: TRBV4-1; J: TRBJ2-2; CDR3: CASSQPSISSGELFF
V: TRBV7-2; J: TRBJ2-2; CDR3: CASRPGTENTGELFF
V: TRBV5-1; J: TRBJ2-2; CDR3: CASSFRGTAVGGELFF
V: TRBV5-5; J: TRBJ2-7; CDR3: CASSGGAGPEQYF
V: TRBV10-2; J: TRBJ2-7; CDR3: CASYGLAGEQYF
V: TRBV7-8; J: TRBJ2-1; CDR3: CASSLAAGDHNEQFF
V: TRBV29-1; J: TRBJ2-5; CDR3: CSVEEMNREQETQYF
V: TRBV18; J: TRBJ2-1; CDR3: CASSPPVDDEQFF
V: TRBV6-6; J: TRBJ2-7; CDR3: CASSLTGSYEQYF
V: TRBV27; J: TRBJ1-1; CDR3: CASSFGDEAFF